This TCR beta chain was retrieved from a study of metastatic and nonmetastatic thyroid tumors. This clone has ten or more counts. The CDR3 runs 15 residues. The V gene end was trimmed by 3 bases and the J gene end by 2 bases; junction bases not matched to a gene: 6. From germline, CDR1 is MNHEY and CDR2 SVGAGI. Thyroid surgery took place with no prior treatment in any patient. TCRdb re-clonotyped the PCR reads through MiXCR. Of 35,000 to 45,000 clones listed, 12% are singletons. The chain has TRBV6-5 and TRBJ2-5, with TRBD2 matching 7 bases. Input material: blood. The sequence was obtained from a male donor with papillary thyroid cancer or a benign thyroid nodule (not recorded which). Some clones in this sample may be carry-over from other donors' samples. CDR3 protein: CASSYGGGLQETQYF. CDR3 nucleotides: TGTGCCAGCAGTTATGGGGGGGGTTTGCAAGAGACCCAGTACTTC.